This TCR beta chain derives from a study of CD8 T cells in ankylosing spondylitis. Notes on this clonotype: Its antigen is as yet unknown.

By quantitative 5'-RACE with molecular barcodes, the TCR beta libraries were made. TCRdb re-analysed the 5' RACE reads in MiXCR, keeping a single row per CDR3 protein. The repertoire holds about 440,000 distinct CDR3 sequences, with over 15% as singletons. Study-level results: As for the disease-linked clones, they showed a CD8+ phenotype and occurred at relatively low frequencies in peripheral blood. It appeared that ankylosing spondylitis blood was characterized by a TCR beta motif of several highly homologous variants.

Germline CDR1 SGDLS, CDR2 YYNGEE. V lost 0 bases and J lost 7; bases outside the gene matches: 9. The CDR3 is 16 amino acids. This receptor was taken from a male donor with ankylosing spondylitis. This sequence joins TRBV9 and TRBJ1-4; 7 bases map to TRBD1. Material: blood, either unsorted or a sorted T cell fraction (not recorded which). The CDR3 sequence is CASSVDEGATREKLFF. CDR3 DNA: TGTGCCAGCAGCGTAGACGAGGGGGCTACTCGTGAAAAACTGTTTTTT.